These 31 T cell receptor beta chains were all obtained from the same sample, sequenced in a study of blood T cell repertoires in COVID-19. Only in-frame clones appear in the TCRdb table, and some are missing; sequencing was by immunoSEQ multiplex PCR. Of more than 80,000 clones listed, approximately 80% are singletons. The sequenced material came from peripheral blood. These receptors were obtained from a woman aged 70 to 79 with acute or convalescent COVID-19.

Only a few counts were recorded for this clone. The CDR3 carries no conserved terminal phenylalanine or tryptophan, so it likely arises from a read error. The limits of the CDR3 on the DNA are not certain, so only TCRdb's listed CDR3 is given. This chain connects TRBV15 to TRBJ2-7; TRBD1, the table's D call, lacks a check against the DNA. Germline values: CDR1 LNHNV, CDR2 YYDKDF (reference sequence). The CDR3 is 12 amino acids long, termini counted. CDR3 in amino acids: CATSPRTGTTFL.

This chain joins TRBV7-9 and TRBJ1-3; no reliable D call. Germline CDR1 and CDR2: SEHNR and FQNEAQ (reference sequence). This CDR3 comprises 13 residues. The V gene lost 5 bases and the J gene lost 3 bases, with 8 bases spanning the gap. This CDR3 reads CASSPGDGNTIYF. The CDR3 DNA follows: TGTGCCAGCAGCCCCGGGGATGGAAACACCATATATTTT.

The chain uses TRBV6-2 or TRBV6-3 and TRBJ1-5; tentatively, D is TRBD1 (5 bases). V lost 4 bases, J lost 4 bases, and 11 bases lay in between. The germline CDR1 and CDR2 sequences are MNHEY and SVGEGT. The CDR3 runs to 14 residues. The CDR3 loop reads CASSSRDLNQPQHF. DNA of the CDR3: TGTGCCAGCAGTTCGCGGGACTTGAATCAGCCCCAGCATTTT.

J is TRBJ1-1 and V is TRBV6-1; 11 bases match TRBD1. Germline assignment: CDR1 MNHNS and CDR2 SASEGT. The CDR3 loop spans 16 amino acids. Unmatched junction bases numbered 9, after V lost 4 bases and J lost 5 bases. The CDR3 loop reads CASSVYPGTGGTEAFF. The CDR3 DNA reads TGTGCCAGCAGTGTTTATCCCGGGACAGGGGGTACTGAAGCTTTCTTT.

The chain links TRBV19 to TRBJ1-2, with D possibly being TRBD1 (6 bases). V lost 4 bases to trimming and J lost 2 bases, with 8 bases between them. This CDR3 has 13 residues. Germline V gene lookup returns CDR1 LNHDA and CDR2 SQIVND (reference sequence). CDR3 protein: CASSRTANYGYTF. The CDR3 bases are TGTGCCAGTAGTAGGACAGCCAACTATGGCTACACCTTC.

The V call is TRBV7-9, the J call TRBJ2-1; 7 bases fit TRBD2. Germline V gene lookup returns CDR1 SEHNR and CDR2 FQNEAQ (reference sequence). The CDR3 runs to 13 residues. Germline trimming cut 1 base from V and 8 bases from J; bases unmatched to any gene: 2. This chain's CDR3 is CASSLDGRDEQFF. The CDR3 nucleotides read TGTGCCAGCAGCTTAGATGGGAGGGATGAGCAGTTCTTC.

The V gene is TRBV15, the J gene TRBJ1-6; D is uncertain. Trimming removed 1 base at V and 8 bases at J, with 6 bases between. Germline CDR1 reads LNHNV; CDR2 reads YYDKDF (reference sequence). This CDR3 contains 13 residues. The CDR3 DNA reads as TGTGCCACCAGCAGAGCGCCGGATTCACCCCTCCACTTT. Protein: CATSRAPDSPLHF.

The rearrangement links TRBV18 to TRBJ2-1, with D possibly TRBD1 on 5 matching bases. V dropped 6 bases and J dropped 6 bases, with 9 bases sitting between them. This CDR3 is 12 amino acids long. CDR1 is KGHSH, CDR2 LQKENI, per germline. The CDR3 loop reads CASSTESNEQFF. In DNA, the CDR3 is TGTGCCAGCTCGACAGAGTCCAATGAGCAGTTCTTC.

This rearrangement joins TRBV5-1 to TRBJ1-1, with 7 nucleotides matching TRBD1. J was trimmed by 0 bases and V by 3 bases; bases with no gene match: 11. The CDR3 length is 17 residues. Per the germline V gene, CDR1 is SGHRS and CDR2 is YFSETQ. The CDR3 DNA sequence: TGCGCCAGCAGCTCCCATCGGGACAGAAACATGAACACTGAAGCTTTCTTT. It codes for CASSSHRDRNMNTEAFF. Variable domain in full (rest from reference TRBV5-1 and TRBJ1-1): KAGVTQTPRYLIKTRGQQVTLSCSPISGHRSVSWYQQTPGQGLQFLFEYFSETQRNKGNFPGRFSGRQFSNSRSEMNVSTLELGDSALYLCASSSHRDRNMNTEAFFGQGTRLTVV.

The genes are TRBV7-9 and TRBJ2-7, with D perhaps TRBD1 (6 bases). This CDR3 has 14 residues. Germline V gene data show CDR1 as SEHNR and CDR2 as FQNEAQ (reference sequence). V lost 1 base and J lost 4, with 11 bases in between. CDR3 sequence: CASSLVQGRYEQYF. CDR3 nucleotide sequence: TGTGCCAGCAGCTTAGTACAGGGTCGTTACGAGCAGTACTTC.

This clone has only one observation. CDR3 DNA: TGTGCCAGCAGCTTGGGGGGACAGGGGAAGTTTTACACCTTC. It is translated as CASSLGGQGKFYTF. V is TRBV5-6 and J is TRBJ1-2, with TRBD1 matching over 10 bases. Germline CDR1 and CDR2: SGHDT and YYEEEE. V shed 0 bases and J 11 bases; nucleotides not matched to a gene: 7. The CDR3 contains 14 residues.

The rearrangement uses TRBV5-1 and TRBJ2-4; 12 bases map to TRBD2. V trimming: 3 bases; J trimming: 1 base; junction bases outside the gene matches: 8. This CDR3 has 18 amino acids. The germline gives CDR1 SGHRS, CDR2 YFSETQ. The CDR3 loop reads CASSSTSGGTTAKNIQYF. The DNA for the CDR3 is TGCGCCAGCAGCTCTACTAGCGGGGGGACCACCGCCAAAAACATTCAGTACTTC.

J is TRBJ1-1 and V is TRBV28; possibly TRBD1 for D (6 bases). V gave up 5 bases and J gave up 4 bases, with 17 bases separating them. This CDR3 spans 15 amino acids. The germline V gene has CDR1 MDHEN and CDR2 SYDVKM. The CDR3 nucleotides are TGTGCCAGCAGTCCCTACAGGGACCTGAGCACTGAAGCTTTCTTT. Translated, it gives CASSPYRDLSTEAFF.

The J gene is TRBJ2-2, the V gene TRBV7-9; 12 positions match TRBD1. The germline gives CDR1 SEHNR, CDR2 FQNEAQ (reference sequence). This CDR3 region has 15 residues. V was pared by 8 bases and J by 7 bases, with 8 bases of the junction left unmatched. The CDR3 DNA reads as TGTGCCAGCCTGGGACAGGGGGCGGGAATCGGGGAGCTGTTTTTT. It is translated as CASLGQGAGIGELFF.

This chain joins TRBV14 and TRBJ1-2; D is uncertain. The CDR3 is 13 amino acids. V gave up 1 base and J gave up 8 bases, with 11 bases separating them. The germline CDR1 and CDR2 sequences are SGHDN and FVKESK. Here the CDR3 reads CASSQAESGGYTF. In DNA form, the CDR3 reads TGTGCCAGCAGCCAAGCTGAGTCGGGGGGCTACACCTTC.

The chain combines TRBV12-3 or TRBV12-4 with TRBJ1-2; weak D call: TRBD1 (5 bases). This CDR3 has 13 amino acids. The V gene lost 6 bases and the J gene lost 6 bases, with 14 bases spanning the gap. This CDR3 reads CASSRIGADGYTF. As DNA, the CDR3 is TGTGCCAGCAGCCGTATAGGGGCGGATGGCTACACCTTC.

This chain links TRBV7-9 with TRBJ2-7; D perhaps matches TRBD1 (6 bases). Per germline, CDR1 SEHNR and CDR2 FQNEAQ (reference sequence). V shed 5 bases and J shed 0 bases, with 17 bases lying between them. This CDR3 comprises 16 residues. The CDR3: CASSDLLTGYSYEQYF. For the CDR3, the DNA is TGTGCCAGCAGCGACCTTTTAACAGGGTACTCCTACGAGCAGTACTTC.

This clone showed up just a few times. V usage is TRBV3-1 (or the pseudogene TRBV3-2) and J usage is TRBJ2-3; D gene ambiguous. The V end was cut by 2 bases, the J end by 2 bases, with 20 bases between. Germline assignment: CDR1 LGHDT and CDR2 YNNKEL (reference sequence). The CDR3 contains 18 residues. Here the CDR3 DNA reads TGTGCCAGCAGCCAAAGGAGAGGTTATAGGAGCCTCACAGATACGCAGTATTTT. It translates to CASSQRRGYRSLTDTQYF.

The genes are TRBV5-1 and TRBJ1-3, with D perhaps TRBD1 (5 bases). V lost 5 bases and J lost 8, with 14 bases in between. The CDR3 length is 13 residues. CDR1 is SGHRS, CDR2 YFSETQ, per germline. CDR3 sequence: CASRGGALDTIYF. The CDR3 coding sequence is TGCGCCAGCAGGGGAGGGGCATTGGACACCATATATTTT.

The chain is built from TRBV18 and TRBJ2-7; 10 nucleotides line up with TRBD1. The J segment lost 2 bases and the V segment lost 5 bases, leaving 9 bases of the junction unmatched. CDR3 size: 16 residues. Germline-derived CDR1 and CDR2 are KGHSH and LQKENI. CDR3 sequence (DNA): TGTGCCAGCTCAGCCTTGGGACAGGGGTTAACCTACGAGCAGTACTTC. Its translation: CASSALGQGLTYEQYF.

V and J are TRBV7-6 and TRBJ2-5; D is ambiguous. Germline CDR1 reads SGHVS; CDR2 reads FNYEAQ. The CDR3 runs 13 residues. V was clipped by 1 base and J by 3 bases, with 6 bases between them. In DNA, the CDR3 is TGTGCCAGCAGCTTAGGTGGAGAAGAGACCCAGTACTTC. It encodes CASSLGGEETQYF.

The chain combines TRBV27 with TRBJ1-6, with 8 bases matching TRBD1. CDR1 and CDR2 (germline): MNHEY, SMNVEV (reference sequence). CDR3 length: 14 residues. V was clipped by 6 bases and J by 13 bases; unmatched bases: 11. CDR3 sequence (DNA): TGTGCCAGCAGCCTGGGACAGGCGTTTTCGCCCCTCCACTTT. Translated: CASSLGQAFSPLHF.

This clone was observed at least ten times. The genes are TRBV19 and TRBJ1-1; no firm D call. V dropped 3 bases and J dropped 2 bases, with 7 bases sitting between them. Germline values: CDR1 LNHDA, CDR2 SQIVND (reference sequence). The CDR3 length is 13 residues. The CDR3 DNA sequence: TGTGCCAGTAGTATGAGGTACAACACTGAAGCTTTCTTT. Translated, it gives CASSMRYNTEAFF. The full variable domain, in which reference TRBV19 and TRBJ1-1 provide the parts outside the CDR3, is DGGITQSPKYLFRKEGQNVTLSCEQNLNHDAMYWYRQDPGQGLRLIYYSQIVNDFQKGDIAEGYSVSREKKESFPLTVTSAQKNPTAFYLCASSMRYNTEAFFGQGTRLTVV.

The chain combines TRBV6-5 with TRBJ1-5, with a tentative D call TRBD1 (6 bases). The CDR3 is made up of 15 amino acids. Trimming cost V 6 bases and J 0 bases, with 12 bases left between them. Per the germline V gene, CDR1 is MNHEY and CDR2 is SVGAGI. Written as DNA, the CDR3 is TGTGCCAGCAGAACAGGGTCTTATAGCAATCAGCCCCAGCATTTT. Protein sequence: CASRTGSYSNQPQHF.

The genes are TRBV19 and TRBJ1-5; possible D gene TRBD1, 5 bases. V was clipped by 4 bases and J by 5 bases, with 15 bases between them. Germline CDR1 is LNHDA and CDR2 is SQIVND (reference sequence). There are 15 residues in the CDR3. CDR3 bases: TGTGCCAGTAGTACGTCAGGGTTGGGGTATCAGCCCCAGCATTTT. This encodes CASSTSGLGYQPQHF. The variable domain in full, with the rest retrieved from reference TRBV19 and TRBJ1-5, is DGGITQSPKYLFRKEGQNVTLSCEQNLNHDAMYWYRQDPGQGLRLIYYSQIVNDFQKGDIAEGYSVSREKKESFPLTVTSAQKNPTAFYLCASSTSGLGYQPQHFGDGTRLSIL.

Only a few counts were recorded for this clone. This chain links TRBV9 with TRBJ2-1; 7 bases line up with TRBD2. After removal of 0 bases from V and 5 bases from J, the junction contained 8 bases not matched to a gene. This CDR3 region has 16 residues. Germline CDR1 and CDR2: SGDLS and YYNGEE. CDR3 bases: TGTGCCAGCAGCGTAGGGACTAGGGTGAGCGACAATGAGCAGTTCTTC. Translating it yields CASSVGTRVSDNEQFF.

This clone appeared once. This chain connects TRBV7-9 to TRBJ1-1; perhaps TRBD1 as D (5 bases). The CDR3 loop spans 15 amino acids. The germline gives CDR1 SEHNR, CDR2 FQNEAQ (reference sequence). V dropped 1 base and J dropped 4 bases, with 13 bases sitting between them. The CDR3 coding sequence is TGTGCCAGCAGCTTAGTCAGGGTTGAGAGCACTGAAGCTTTCTTT. Encoded protein: CASSLVRVESTEAFF.

V and J are TRBV7-8 and TRBJ1-1, with D hard to call. This CDR3 has 14 amino acids. CDR1 is SGHVS and CDR2 is FQNEAQ in the germline V gene. V lost 5 bases and J 1 base, leaving 11 bases between the germline ends. This chain's CDR3 is CASSLLTSNTEAFF. In DNA, the CDR3 is TGTGCCAGCAGCCTACTCACCTCGAACACTGAAGCTTTCTTT.

The rearrangement links TRBV11-2 to TRBJ2-2, with 8 bases aligning to TRBD2. Germline loops: CDR1 SGHAT, CDR2 FQNNGV. The CDR3 contains 16 residues. With V trimmed by 1 base and J by 0 bases, 1 base remained unmatched. The CDR3 loop reads CASSLVLAANTGELFF. In DNA, the CDR3 is TGTGCCAGCAGCTTAGTACTAGCGGCGAACACCGGGGAGCTGTTTTTT.

The V gene is TRBV2, the J gene TRBJ1-1; D not resolved. The germline V and J ends were trimmed by 4 bases and 1 base, with 7 bases remaining between them. The CDR3 covers 13 residues. Germline V gene sequence: CDR1 SNHLY, CDR2 FYNNEI. The CDR3 DNA sequence: TGTGCCAGCAGTGTGGGCCCGAACACTGAAGCTTTCTTT. Translating gives CASSVGPNTEAFF. The full variable domain, in which reference TRBV2 and TRBJ1-1 provide the parts outside the CDR3, is EPEVTQTPSHQVTQMGQEVILRCVPISNHLYFYWYRQILGQKVEFLVSFYNNEISEKSEIFDDQFSVERPDGSNFTLKIRSTKLEDSAMYFCASSVGPNTEAFFGQGTRLTVV.

The rearrangement links TRBV9 to TRBJ2-1, with TRBD2 matching over 12 bases. The trim removed 5 bases at V and 4 bases at J, leaving 10 bases unmatched. There are 17 residues in the CDR3. Germline V lookup: CDR1 SGDLS, CDR2 YYNGEE. CDR3 sequence: CASSRSTGTSGYNEQFF. CDR3 nucleotides: TGTGCCAGCAGTCGAAGTACCGGGACTAGCGGGTACAATGAGCAGTTCTTC.